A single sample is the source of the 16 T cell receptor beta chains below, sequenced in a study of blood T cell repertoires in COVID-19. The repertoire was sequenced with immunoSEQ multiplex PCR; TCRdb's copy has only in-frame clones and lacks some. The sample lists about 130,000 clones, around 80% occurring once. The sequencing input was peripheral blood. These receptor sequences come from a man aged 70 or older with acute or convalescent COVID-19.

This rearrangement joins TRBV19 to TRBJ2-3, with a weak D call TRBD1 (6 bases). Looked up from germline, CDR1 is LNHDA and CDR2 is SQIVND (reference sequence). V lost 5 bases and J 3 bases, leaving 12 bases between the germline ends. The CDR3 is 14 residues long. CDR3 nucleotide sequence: TGTGCCAGTAGTCCGGGACATCTGACAGATACGCAGTATTTT. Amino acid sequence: CASSPGHLTDTQYF.

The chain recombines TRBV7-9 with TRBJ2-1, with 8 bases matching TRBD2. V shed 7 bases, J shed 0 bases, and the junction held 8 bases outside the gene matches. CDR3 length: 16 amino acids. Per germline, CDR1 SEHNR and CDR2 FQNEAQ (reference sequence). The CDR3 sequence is CASTLGGGSSYNEQFF. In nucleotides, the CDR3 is TGTGCCAGCACCCTCGGGGGGGGGAGCTCCTACAATGAGCAGTTCTTC.

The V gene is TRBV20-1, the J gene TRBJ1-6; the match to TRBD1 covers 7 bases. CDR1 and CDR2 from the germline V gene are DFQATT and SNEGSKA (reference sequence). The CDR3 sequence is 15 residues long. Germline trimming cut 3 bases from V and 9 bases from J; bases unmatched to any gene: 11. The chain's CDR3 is CSASRVRGRGSPLHF. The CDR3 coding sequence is TGCAGTGCTAGTAGGGTGAGGGGGCGCGGTTCACCCCTCCACTTT.

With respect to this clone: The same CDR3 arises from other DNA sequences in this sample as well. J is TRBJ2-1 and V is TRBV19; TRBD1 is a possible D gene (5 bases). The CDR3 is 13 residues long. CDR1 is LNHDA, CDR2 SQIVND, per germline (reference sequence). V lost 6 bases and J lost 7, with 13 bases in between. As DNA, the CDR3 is TGTGCCAGTAGCCCAGGGTTTCTGAATGAGCAGTTCTTC. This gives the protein CASSPGFLNEQFF.

The CDR3 bases are TGTGCCAGCAGTCTGGGGACAACTGGGGCCAACGTCCTGACTTTC. Translated, it gives CASSLGTTGANVLTF. The J gene is TRBJ2-6, the V gene TRBV27, with D maybe TRBD1 (6 bases). The CDR3 is 15 amino acids. Trimming stripped 5 bases from V and 2 bases from J, with 10 bases between. Germline V CDR1 and CDR2: MNHEY, SMNVEV (reference sequence).

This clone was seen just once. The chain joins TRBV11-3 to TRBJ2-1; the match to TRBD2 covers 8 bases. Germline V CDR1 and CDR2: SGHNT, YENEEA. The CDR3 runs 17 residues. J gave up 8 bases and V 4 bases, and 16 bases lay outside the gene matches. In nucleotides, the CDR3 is TGTGCCAGCAGCTCCCGGGGCCACAGCGGGGGCCCGGATGAGCAGTTCTTC. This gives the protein CASSSRGHSGGPDEQFF.

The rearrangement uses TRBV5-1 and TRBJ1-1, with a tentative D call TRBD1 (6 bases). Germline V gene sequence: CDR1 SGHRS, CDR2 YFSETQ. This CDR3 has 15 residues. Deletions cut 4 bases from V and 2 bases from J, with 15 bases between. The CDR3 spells CASSPTGQTNTEAFF. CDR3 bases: TGCGCCAGCAGCCCGACAGGACAGACTAACACTGAAGCTTTCTTT.

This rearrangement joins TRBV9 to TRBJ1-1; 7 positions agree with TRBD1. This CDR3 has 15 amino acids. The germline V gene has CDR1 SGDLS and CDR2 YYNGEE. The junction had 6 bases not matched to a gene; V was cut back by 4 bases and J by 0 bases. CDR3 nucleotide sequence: TGTGCCAGCAGCTCACCGGGACAGCTGAACACTGAAGCTTTCTTT. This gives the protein CASSSPGQLNTEAFF.

The CDR3 is CASSFRRVSGANVLTF. The CDR3 coding sequence is TGTGCCAGCAGTTTCCGCAGGGTCTCTGGGGCCAACGTCCTGACTTTC. J is TRBJ2-6 and V is TRBV28, with D possibly matching TRBD1 (5 bases). This CDR3 has 16 amino acids. Germline CDR1 and CDR2: MDHEN and SYDVKM. Trimming removed 3 bases from V and 0 bases from J, with 9 bases in between.

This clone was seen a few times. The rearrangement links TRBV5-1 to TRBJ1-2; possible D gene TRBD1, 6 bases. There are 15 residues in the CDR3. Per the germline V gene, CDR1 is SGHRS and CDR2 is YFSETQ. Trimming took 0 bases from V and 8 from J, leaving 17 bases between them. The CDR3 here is CASSLAPDSPWGYTF. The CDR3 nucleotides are TGCGCCAGCAGCTTGGCCCCGGACAGCCCTTGGGGCTACACCTTC.

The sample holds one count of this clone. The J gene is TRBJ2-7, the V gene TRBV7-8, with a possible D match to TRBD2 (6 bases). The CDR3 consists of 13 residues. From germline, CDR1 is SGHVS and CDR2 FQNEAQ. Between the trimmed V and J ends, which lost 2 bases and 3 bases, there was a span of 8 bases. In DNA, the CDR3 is TGTGCCAGCAGCTTACGGGAGAACTACGAGCAGTACTTC. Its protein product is CASSLRENYEQYF.

CDR3 sequence reads: CASSVGGDNQPQHF. CDR3 DNA: TGTGCCAGTAGTGTGGGGGGTGATAATCAGCCCCAGCATTTT. The V gene is TRBV19, the J gene TRBJ1-5; TRBD1 is a possible D gene (5 bases). Trimming removed 5 bases at V and 4 bases at J, with 12 bases between. Germline-derived CDR1 and CDR2 are LNHDA and SQIVND (reference sequence). The CDR3 contains 14 residues.

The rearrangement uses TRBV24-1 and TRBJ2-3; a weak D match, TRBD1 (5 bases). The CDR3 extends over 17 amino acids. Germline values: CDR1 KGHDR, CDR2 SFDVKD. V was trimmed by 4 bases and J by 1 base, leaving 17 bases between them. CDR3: CATSDPQGARGTDTQYF. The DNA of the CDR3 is TGTGCCACCAGTGACCCCCAGGGTGCCAGAGGCACAGATACGCAGTATTTT.

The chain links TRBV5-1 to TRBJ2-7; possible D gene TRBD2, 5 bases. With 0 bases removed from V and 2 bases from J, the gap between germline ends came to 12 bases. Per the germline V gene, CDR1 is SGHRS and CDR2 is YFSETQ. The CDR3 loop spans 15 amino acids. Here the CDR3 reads CASSLDEGAPYEQYF. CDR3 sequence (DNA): TGCGCCAGCAGCTTGGACGAGGGAGCCCCCTACGAGCAGTACTTC. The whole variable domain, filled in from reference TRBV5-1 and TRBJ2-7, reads KAGVTQTPRYLIKTRGQQVTLSCSPISGHRSVSWYQQTPGQGLQFLFEYFSETQRNKGNFPGRFSGRQFSNSRSEMNVSTLELGDSALYLCASSLDEGAPYEQYFGPGTRLTVT.

The CDR3 bases are TGTGCCAGCAGCGAGGGGGCAGGGGGAGGTCAGCCCCAGCATTTT. Amino acids: CASSEGAGGGQPQHF. The chain combines TRBV9 with TRBJ1-5; the match to TRBD1 covers 7 bases. The CDR3 contains 15 residues. Germline V lookup: CDR1 SGDLS, CDR2 YYNGEE. The V segment lost 3 bases and the J segment 6 bases; nucleotides outside the gene matches: 9.

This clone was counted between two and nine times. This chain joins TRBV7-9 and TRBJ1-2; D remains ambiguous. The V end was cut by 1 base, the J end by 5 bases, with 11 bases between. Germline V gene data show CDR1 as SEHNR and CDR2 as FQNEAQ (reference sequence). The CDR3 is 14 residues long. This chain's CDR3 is CASSLDDRSYGYTF. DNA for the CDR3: TGTGCCAGCAGCTTAGACGACCGGAGTTATGGCTACACCTTC.